Shown below are 2 T cell receptor beta chains from a single sample sequenced in a study of T cell repertoires in cytomegalovirus infection. TCRdb recomputed calls from the reads with MiXCR, one row per CDR3 protein. Among fewer than 550,000 distinct CDR3 sequences, approximately 15% were seen once, and the ten largest hold roughly a quarter. Sample: CD8+ T cells from PBMCs. The source is a human donor in good health (CMV status not recorded). Some clones in this sample may be carry-over from other donors' samples.

This clonotype was found a few times. The chain recombines TRBV7-3 with TRBJ2-1, with D possibly matching TRBD1 (7 bases). This CDR3 region has 19 residues. The V end was cut by 5 bases, the J end by 6 bases, with 29 bases between. Germline V gene data show CDR1 as SGHTA and CDR2 as FQGTGA. The CDR3 DNA sequence: TGTGCCAGCAGCCCCAATATTATAGGTGGGGCAGGGGGGTTCAATGAGCAGTTCTTC. Translated, it gives CASSPNIIGGAGGFNEQFF.

The genes are TRBV7-3 and TRBJ2-2, with D possibly called TRBD1 or TRBD2 (5 bases each). Germline-derived CDR1 and CDR2 are SGHTA and FQGTGA. This CDR3 comprises 14 residues. Trimming removed 2 bases at V and 3 bases at J, with 7 bases between. The CDR3 loop reads CASSLEGYTGELFF. The CDR3 nucleotides read TGTGCCAGCAGCTTAGAGGGGTACACCGGGGAGCTGTTTTTT.